This T cell receptor beta chain was retrieved from a study of T cell responses to AZD1222 COVID-19 vaccine. Notes on the study in general: Donor demographics were predominantly white British with a female majority; clonal diversity may be underestimated. Seropositive at baseline were only six AZD1222 recipients.

Some clones are missing from TCRdb's copy, which holds only in-frame ones; the method was immunoSEQ multiplex PCR. This sample has roughly 40,000 clones, with around 91% found just once. Germline CDR1 reads MNHEY; CDR2 reads SVGAGI. This CDR3 has 15 residues. Trimming took 7 bases from V and 5 from J; bases not matched to a gene: 11. This clone was recorded only once. Its antigen is as yet unknown. The origin of this receptor is an adult who received the AZD1222 COVID-19 vaccine. The specimen was peripheral blood, collected 28 days after the second AZD1222 dose. The genes are TRBV6-5 and TRBJ2-3; 8 bases match TRBD2. The CDR3: CASTSLSGALDTQYF. The CDR3 coding sequence is TGTGCCAGCACTTCACTTAGCGGGGCGTTAGATACGCAGTATTTT.